The 26 T cell receptor beta chains below come from one sample, sequenced in a study of blood T cell repertoires in COVID-19. The assay was immunoSEQ multiplex PCR, and TCRdb's table has in-frame clones only and misses some. Among 400,000 to 450,000 clones listed, around 91% were seen once. The specimen sequenced was peripheral blood. These receptors all come from a woman in her forties with COVID-19, enrolled during active disease.

Only a few counts were recorded for this clone. The chain recombines TRBV6-4 with TRBJ1-2, with 8 bases aligning to TRBD1. With 0 bases clipped from V and 8 bases from J, the junction kept 14 bases outside the gene matches. The V gene's germline CDR1 is MRHNA and CDR2 SNTAGT. This CDR3 contains 17 residues. The CDR3 sequence is CASSDSAGDRGMRGYTF. CDR3 DNA: TGTGCCAGCAGTGACTCTGCCGGAGACAGGGGTATGCGAGGCTACACCTTC.

The chain uses TRBV2 and TRBJ2-7, with 10 bases lining up with TRBD1. This CDR3 region has 14 residues. The junction had 6 bases not matched to a gene; V was cut back by 6 bases and J by 4 bases. Germline V CDR1 and CDR2: SNHLY, FYNNEI. In DNA form, the CDR3 reads TGTGCCAGCAGCGTCCCGGGACAGGGGTACGAGCAGTACTTC. Its translation is CASSVPGQGYEQYF.

V is TRBV28 and J is TRBJ1-5; D not resolved. The germline V gene encodes CDR1 MDHEN and CDR2 SYDVKM. The CDR3 runs to 14 residues. Trimming took 8 bases from V and 3 from J, leaving 14 bases between them. As DNA, the CDR3 is TGTGCCAGCCAGACCGGGTTCTACAATCAGCCCCAGCATTTT. Translated, it gives CASQTGFYNQPQHF.

V and J are TRBV5-8 and TRBJ2-3; TRBD2 is a possible D gene (5 bases). V lost 1 base, J lost 7 bases, and 10 bases lay in between. In germline, CDR1 is SGHTS, CDR2 YDEGEE. The CDR3 is 13 amino acids. In DNA, the CDR3 is TGTGCCAGCAGCTTGATGGGCGGGCATACGCAGTATTTT. This gives the protein CASSLMGGHTQYF.

The rearrangement joins TRBV7-9 to TRBJ1-1, with D tentatively TRBD1 (5 bases). Germline V gives CDR1 SEHNR, CDR2 FQNEAQ (reference sequence). The CDR3 length is 13 residues. V was cut by 4 bases and J by 7 bases, with 13 bases left in between. Here the CDR3 reads CASSSGRGIEAFF. CDR3 nucleotide sequence: TGTGCCAGCAGCTCGGGTCGGGGGATTGAAGCTTTCTTT.

The chain joins TRBV6-5 to TRBJ2-5; D is ambiguous. The V gene lost 6 bases and the J gene lost 4 bases, with 9 bases spanning the gap. Germline CDR1 is MNHEY and CDR2 is SVGAGI. This CDR3 is built from 12 residues. The CDR3 sequence: CASSRVGETQYF. CDR3 sequence (DNA): TGTGCCAGCAGCCGGGTGGGAGAGACCCAGTACTTC.

The rearrangement uses TRBV7-8 and TRBJ1-5; D is uncertain. The CDR3 covers 15 residues. V lost 2 bases, J lost 2 bases, and 10 bases lay in between. CDR1 SGHVS and CDR2 FQNEAQ come from the germline V gene. CDR3 coding DNA: TGTGCCAGCAGCTTACCCGGGAGAGGCAATCAGCCCCAGCATTTT. It encodes CASSLPGRGNQPQHF.

This clone occurred once. This chain joins TRBV28 and TRBJ1-2; 9 nucleotides line up with TRBD1. V was clipped by 6 bases and J by 1 base; unmatched bases: 9. Germline lookup yields CDR1 MDHEN and CDR2 SYDVKM. The CDR3 is 16 amino acids. For the CDR3, the DNA is TGTGCCAGCAGCCCTGGGGGACAGGGAAGTAACTATGGCTACACCTTC. Residues: CASSPGGQGSNYGYTF.

The chain joins TRBV5-1 to TRBJ2-3, with D perhaps matching TRBD1 (5 bases). The length of the CDR3 is 14 residues. CDR1 is SGHRS, CDR2 YFSETQ, per germline. Deletions cut 0 bases from V and 4 bases from J, with 9 bases between. The CDR3 DNA reads as TGCGCCAGCAGCTTGGGCAGGGCGGCAGATACGCAGTATTTT. Translating gives CASSLGRAADTQYF.

The gene calls are TRBV6-5 and TRBJ1-1, with TRBD1 matching over 8 bases. Germline loops: CDR1 MNHEY, CDR2 SVGAGI. The trim removed 0 bases at V and 0 bases at J, leaving 0 bases unmatched. This CDR3 spans 15 amino acids. Written as DNA, the CDR3 is TGTGCCAGCAGTTACTCGGGACAGGTGAACACTGAAGCTTTCTTT. Amino acid sequence: CASSYSGQVNTEAFF.

The chain employs TRBV19 and TRBJ1-6; no reliable D call. V lost 0 bases to trimming and J lost 9 bases, with 9 bases between them. In germline, CDR1 is LNHDA, CDR2 SQIVND (reference sequence). The CDR3 consists of 14 residues. DNA of the CDR3: TGTGCCAGTAGTATAGATCGGAGTGCTTCACCCCTCCACTTT. Amino acids: CASSIDRSASPLHF.

This chain links TRBV5-1 with TRBJ1-2, with a possible D match to TRBD1 (6 bases). Germline V CDR1 and CDR2: SGHRS, YFSETQ. The ends were cut back, 0 bases at V and 1 base at J, with 10 bases in the middle. The CDR3 covers 15 residues. CDR3 DNA sequence: TGCGCCAGCAGCTTGGGGACAGATTATAACTATGGCTACACCTTC. It is translated as CASSLGTDYNYGYTF.

The genes are TRBV19 and TRBJ2-7; 9 bases are a match to TRBD1. The CDR3 sequence is 17 residues long. V was clipped by 4 bases and J by 3 bases; unmatched bases: 13. Germline CDR1 is LNHDA and CDR2 is SQIVND (reference sequence). The CDR3 reads CASSNGWTGQGIYEQYF. The CDR3 DNA is TGTGCCAGTAGTAACGGATGGACGGGACAGGGTATCTACGAGCAGTACTTC. Filled out from reference TRBV19 and TRBJ2-7, the complete variable domain reads DGGITQSPKYLFRKEGQNVTLSCEQNLNHDAMYWYRQDPGQGLRLIYYSQIVNDFQKGDIAEGYSVSREKKESFPLTVTSAQKNPTAFYLCASSNGWTGQGIYEQYFGPGTRLTVT.

The chain combines TRBV5-1 with TRBJ2-3, with D possibly being TRBD2 (5 bases). Germline CDR1 reads SGHRS; CDR2 reads YFSETQ. The CDR3 runs to 17 residues. Trimming shortened V by 0 bases and J by 3 bases, and 17 bases separated the two germline ends. Here the CDR3 DNA reads TGCGCCAGCAGCTTGGATCCCCCTCAAGGCGGGACAGATACGCAGTATTTT. Its protein product is CASSLDPPQGGTDTQYF. The entire variable domain, with the rest obtained from reference TRBV5-1 and TRBJ2-3, is as follows: KAGVTQTPRYLIKTRGQQVTLSCSPISGHRSVSWYQQTPGQGLQFLFEYFSETQRNKGNFPGRFSGRQFSNSRSEMNVSTLELGDSALYLCASSLDPPQGGTDTQYFGPGTRLTVL.

The chain is built from TRBV5-1 and TRBJ1-1, with 9 bases lining up with TRBD1. V trimming: 4 bases; J trimming: 1 base; junction bases outside the gene matches: 5. This CDR3 has 15 residues. Germline CDR1 is SGHRS and CDR2 is YFSETQ. The CDR3 sequence: CASSVQGAGNTEAFF. Written as DNA, the CDR3 is TGCGCCAGCAGCGTACAGGGGGCAGGGAACACTGAAGCTTTCTTT.

The V call is TRBV19, the J call TRBJ2-7, with a tentative D call TRBD1 (6 bases). The CDR3 has 13 residues. V lost 7 bases and J 2 bases, leaving 12 bases between the germline ends. Germline V gene data show CDR1 as LNHDA and CDR2 as SQIVND (reference sequence). The CDR3 DNA follows: TGTGCCAGTATGGGGACACCTACCTACGAGCAGTACTTC. Encoded protein: CASMGTPTYEQYF.

In this sample, this clone turned up a few times. This sample includes further DNA sequences coding for the same CDR3. V gene TRBV9 combines with J gene TRBJ2-2, with D tentatively TRBD1 (6 bases). Germline V gene sequence: CDR1 SGDLS, CDR2 YYNGEE. This CDR3 is 16 amino acids long. With 0 bases removed from V and 3 bases from J, the gap between germline ends came to 12 bases. CDR3 loop: CASSVGQGPHTGELFF. CDR3 coding DNA: TGTGCCAGCAGCGTAGGGCAGGGGCCCCACACCGGGGAGCTGTTTTTT.

V and J are TRBV5-1 and TRBJ2-3; possible D gene TRBD1, 6 bases. V was cut by 4 bases and J by 4 bases, with 19 bases left in between. Germline V gene sequence: CDR1 SGHRS, CDR2 YFSETQ. The CDR3 is made up of 16 amino acids. The CDR3 protein is CASSLNPRGMADTQYF. The DNA of the CDR3 is TGCGCCAGCAGCCTGAATCCTAGGGGGATGGCAGATACGCAGTATTTT.

The rearrangement links TRBV6-2 or TRBV6-3 to TRBJ1-1; TRBD1 matches 7 bases. Trimming took 2 bases from V and 0 from J; bases not matched to a gene: 3. The CDR3 covers 15 residues. Germline loops: CDR1 MNHEY, CDR2 SVGEGT. CDR3 DNA: TGTGCCAGCAGTTACCCAGACAGGGTGAACACTGAAGCTTTCTTT. Protein: CASSYPDRVNTEAFF.

The V call is TRBV3-1 (or the pseudogene TRBV3-2), the J call TRBJ1-4, with 7 nucleotides matching TRBD1. The trim removed 0 bases at V and 10 bases at J, leaving 5 bases unmatched. Germline V lookup: CDR1 LGHDT, CDR2 YNNKEL (reference sequence). The CDR3 consists of 14 residues. The CDR3 coding sequence is TGTGCCAGCAGCCAAGACAGGGGGGTCGGAAAACTGTTTTTT. Translation gives CASSQDRGVGKLFF.

The chain is built from TRBV10-3 and TRBJ1-5, with D hard to call. This CDR3 is 14 amino acids long. The V end was cut by 0 bases, the J end by 7 bases, with 10 bases between. Germline values: CDR1 ENHRY, CDR2 SYGVKD. The chain's CDR3 is CAISESGAGQPQHF. The CDR3 nucleotides are TGTGCCATCAGTGAGTCGGGAGCAGGACAGCCCCAGCATTTT.

V gene TRBV19 combines with J gene TRBJ2-3; 8 nucleotides line up with TRBD1. V lost 3 bases to trimming and J lost 3 bases; unmatched junction nucleotides: 5. CDR3 length: 15 residues. CDR1 is LNHDA, CDR2 SQIVND, per germline (reference sequence). For the CDR3, the DNA is TGTGCCAGTAGTATGGCCAGGGGGCGTACAGATACGCAGTATTTT. Translating it yields CASSMARGRTDTQYF.

This clone appeared a few times. CDR3 in DNA: TGTGCCAGCAATTCCATCCTGAACACTGAAGCTTTCTTT. Amino acid sequence: CASNSILNTEAFF. V usage is TRBV6-5 and J usage is TRBJ1-1; D is ambiguous. Germline CDR1 is MNHEY and CDR2 is SVGAGI. Trimming took 7 bases from V and 0 from J, leaving 9 bases between them. The CDR3 has 13 amino acids.

The rearrangement joins TRBV2 to TRBJ1-1; TRBD1 matches 7 bases. Trimming at V came to 6 bases and at J to 0 bases, leaving 10 bases not matched to a gene. The CDR3 runs 16 residues. The V gene's germline CDR1 is SNHLY and CDR2 FYNNEI. The CDR3 bases are TGTGCCAGCAGCTCAACTCTACAGGGGCTGAACACTGAAGCTTTCTTT. Translation: CASSSTLQGLNTEAFF.

The V gene is TRBV6-2 or TRBV6-3, the J gene TRBJ2-5; D call uncertain. The CDR3 runs to 12 residues. V was shortened by 2 bases and J by 1 base, with 2 bases between the two germline ends. Per the germline V gene, CDR1 is MNHEY and CDR2 is SVGEGT. For the CDR3, the DNA is TGTGCCAGCAGTTACCGCCAAGAGACCCAGTACTTC. Translated, it gives CASSYRQETQYF.

Remarks on this clone: Other nucleotide sequences in the sample specify the same CDR3. The chain employs TRBV28 and TRBJ1-2; D is unresolved. CDR1 MDHEN and CDR2 SYDVKM come from the germline V gene. There are 13 residues in the CDR3. Trimming took off 4 bases at V and 0 bases at J, with 6 bases between the two ends. In DNA, the CDR3 is TGTGCCAGCAGTTCCGGTGCTAACTATGGCTACACCTTC. It yields the protein CASSSGANYGYTF.